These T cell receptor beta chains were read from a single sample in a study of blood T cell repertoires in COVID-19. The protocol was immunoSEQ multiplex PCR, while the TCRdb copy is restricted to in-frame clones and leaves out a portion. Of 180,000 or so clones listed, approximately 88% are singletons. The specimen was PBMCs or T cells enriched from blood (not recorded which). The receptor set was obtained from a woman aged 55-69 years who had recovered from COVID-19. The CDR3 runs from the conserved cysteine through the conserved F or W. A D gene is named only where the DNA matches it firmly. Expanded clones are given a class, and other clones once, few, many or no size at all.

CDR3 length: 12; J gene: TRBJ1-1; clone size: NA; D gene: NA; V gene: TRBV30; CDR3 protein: CAWSVLVTEAFF; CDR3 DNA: TGTGCCTGGAGTGTACTGGTTACTGAAGCTTTCTTT
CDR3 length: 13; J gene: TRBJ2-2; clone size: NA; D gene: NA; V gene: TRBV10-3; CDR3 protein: CAIRQGGTGELFF; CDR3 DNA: TGTGCCATCAGGCAGGGTGGCACCGGGGAGCTGTTTTTT
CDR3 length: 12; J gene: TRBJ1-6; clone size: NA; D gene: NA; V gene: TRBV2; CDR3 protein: CASCQTGSPLHF; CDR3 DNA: TGTGCCAGCTGTCAAACCGGGTCACCCCTCCACTTT
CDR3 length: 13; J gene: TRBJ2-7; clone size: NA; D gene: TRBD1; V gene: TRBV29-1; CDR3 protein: CSAQRDRGYEQYF; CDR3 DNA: TGCAGCGCCCAACGGGACAGAGGCTACGAGCAGTACTTC
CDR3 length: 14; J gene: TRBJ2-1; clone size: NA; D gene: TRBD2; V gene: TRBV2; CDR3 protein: CARAIAGGVAGQFF; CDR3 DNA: TGTGCCAGGGCAATAGCGGGAGGCGTCGCGGGGCAGTTCTTC
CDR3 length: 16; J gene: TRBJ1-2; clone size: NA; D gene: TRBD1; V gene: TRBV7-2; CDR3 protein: CASSLELVQGARGYTF; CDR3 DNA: TGTGCCAGCAGCTTAGAGTTGGTCCAGGGGGCGCGAGGCTACACCTTC
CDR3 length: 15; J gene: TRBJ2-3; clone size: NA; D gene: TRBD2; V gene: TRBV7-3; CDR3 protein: CASSNPAGGTDTQYF; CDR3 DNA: TGTGCCAGCAGCAACCCAGCGGGGGGCACAGATACGCAGTATTTT
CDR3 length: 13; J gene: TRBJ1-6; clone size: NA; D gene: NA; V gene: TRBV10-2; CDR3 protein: CASRAGGNSPLHF; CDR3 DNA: TGCGCCAGCAGGGCGGGGGGAAATTCACCCCTCCACTTT
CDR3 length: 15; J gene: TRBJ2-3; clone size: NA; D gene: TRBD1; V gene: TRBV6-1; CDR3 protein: CASSEGTGWLLTQYF; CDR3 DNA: TGTGCCAGCAGTGAAGGGACAGGGTGGCTTCTCACGCAGTATTTT
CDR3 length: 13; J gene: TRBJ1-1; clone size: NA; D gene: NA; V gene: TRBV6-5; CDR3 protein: CASSYSRQGKAFF; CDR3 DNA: TGTGCCAGCAGTTACTCGCGGCAGGGCAAAGCTTTCTTT
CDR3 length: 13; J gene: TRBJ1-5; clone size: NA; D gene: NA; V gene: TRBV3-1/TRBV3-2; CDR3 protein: CASSQDPRQPQHF; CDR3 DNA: TGTGCCAGCAGCCAAGATCCCCGGCAGCCCCAGCATTTT
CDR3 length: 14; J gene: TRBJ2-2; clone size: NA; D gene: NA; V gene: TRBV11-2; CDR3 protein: CASSGTTNTGELFF; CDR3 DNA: TGTGCCAGCAGTGGGACAACGAACACCGGGGAGCTGTTTTTT
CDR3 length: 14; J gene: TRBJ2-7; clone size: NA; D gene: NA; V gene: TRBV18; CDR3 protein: CASSPETGDYEQYF; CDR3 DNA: TGTGCCAGCTCACCCGAGACAGGCGACTACGAGCAGTACTTC
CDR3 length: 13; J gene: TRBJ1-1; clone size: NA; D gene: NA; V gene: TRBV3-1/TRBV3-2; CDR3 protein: CASSQGVGTEAFF; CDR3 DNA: TGTGCCAGCAGCCAGGGCGTTGGCACTGAAGCTTTCTTT
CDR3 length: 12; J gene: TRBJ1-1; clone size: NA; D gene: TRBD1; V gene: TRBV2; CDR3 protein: CASIQGAQGAFF; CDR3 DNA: TGTGCCAGCATTCAGGGGGCGCAGGGAGCTTTCTTT
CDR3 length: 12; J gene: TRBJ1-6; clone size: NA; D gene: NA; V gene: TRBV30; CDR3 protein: CAWSVNRSPLHF; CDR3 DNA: TGTGCCTGGAGTGTGAATCGGTCACCCCTCCACTTT
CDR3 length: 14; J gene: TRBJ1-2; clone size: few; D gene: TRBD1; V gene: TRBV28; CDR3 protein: CATGQGAGNYGYTF; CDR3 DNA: TGTGCCACCGGACAGGGGGCCGGTAACTATGGCTACACCTTC
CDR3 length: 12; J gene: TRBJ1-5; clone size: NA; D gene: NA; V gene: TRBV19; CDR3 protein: CASTSTGDPQHF; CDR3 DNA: TGTGCCAGTACCTCTACCGGGGATCCCCAGCATTTT
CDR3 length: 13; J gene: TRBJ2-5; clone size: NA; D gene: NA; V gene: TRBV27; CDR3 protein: CASSRSLQETQYF; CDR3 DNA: TGTGCCAGCAGTCGGTCGTTGCAAGAGACCCAGTACTTC
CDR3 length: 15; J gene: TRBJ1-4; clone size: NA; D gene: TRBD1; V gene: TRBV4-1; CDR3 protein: CASSAIQGANEKLFF; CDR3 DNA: TGCGCCAGCAGCGCAATACAGGGGGCTAATGAAAAACTGTTTTTT
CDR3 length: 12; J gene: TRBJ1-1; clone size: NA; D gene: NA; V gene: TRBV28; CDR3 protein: CASSLQGLEAFF; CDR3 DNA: TGTGCCAGCAGTTTACAGGGATTAGAAGCTTTCTTT
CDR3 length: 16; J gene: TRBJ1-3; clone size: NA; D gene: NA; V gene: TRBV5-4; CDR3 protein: CASSPGEARSGNTIYF; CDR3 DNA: TGTGCCAGCAGCCCTGGGGAGGCCCGCTCTGGAAACACCATATATTTT
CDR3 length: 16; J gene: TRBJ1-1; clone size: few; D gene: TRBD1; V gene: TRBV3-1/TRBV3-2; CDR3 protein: CASTRGWRGRRTEAFF; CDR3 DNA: TGTGCCAGCACCCGGGGGTGGAGGGGGCGTAGGACTGAAGCTTTCTTT
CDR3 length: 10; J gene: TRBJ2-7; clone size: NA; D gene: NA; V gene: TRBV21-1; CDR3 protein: CASSDRAQYF; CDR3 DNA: TGTGCCAGCAGTGACAGGGCGCAGTACTTC
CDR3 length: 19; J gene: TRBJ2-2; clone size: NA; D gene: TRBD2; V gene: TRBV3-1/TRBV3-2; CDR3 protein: CASSPGTSGSAGRTEELFF; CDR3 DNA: TGTGCCAGCAGCCCAGGGACTAGCGGGAGTGCTGGACGGACCGAGGAGCTGTTTTTT
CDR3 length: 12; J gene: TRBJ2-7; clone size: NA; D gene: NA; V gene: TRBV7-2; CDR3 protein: CASSLEGGEQYF; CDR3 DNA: TGTGCCAGCAGCTTAGAAGGGGGCGAGCAGTACTTC
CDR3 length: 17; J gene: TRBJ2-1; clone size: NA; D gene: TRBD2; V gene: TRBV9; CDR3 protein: CASSANSGTFSYNEQFF; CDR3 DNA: TGTGCCAGCAGCGCCAACAGCGGGACTTTCTCCTACAATGAGCAGTTCTTC
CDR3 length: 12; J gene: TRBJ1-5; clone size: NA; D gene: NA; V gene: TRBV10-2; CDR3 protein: CASSEFGQPQHF; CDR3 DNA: TGCGCCAGCAGTGAATTCGGTCAGCCCCAGCATTTT
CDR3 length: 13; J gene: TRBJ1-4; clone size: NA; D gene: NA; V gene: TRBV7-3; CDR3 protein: CASSLSRNEKLFF; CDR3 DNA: TGTGCCAGCAGCTTATCCAGGAATGAAAAACTGTTTTTT
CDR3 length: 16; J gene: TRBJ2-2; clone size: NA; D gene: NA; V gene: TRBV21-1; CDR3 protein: CASSLRDGPNTGELFF; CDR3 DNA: TGTGCCAGCAGCCTGCGGGACGGGCCGAACACCGGGGAGCTGTTTTTT
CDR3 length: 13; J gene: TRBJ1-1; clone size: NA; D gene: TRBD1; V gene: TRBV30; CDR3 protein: CAWIGQGGTEAFF; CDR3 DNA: TGTGCCTGGATTGGACAGGGAGGCACTGAAGCTTTCTTT
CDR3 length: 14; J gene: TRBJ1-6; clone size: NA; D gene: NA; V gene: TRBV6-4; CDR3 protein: CASSPAIGEAALHF; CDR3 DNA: TGTGCCAGCAGCCCTGCGATAGGGGAAGCTGCCCTCCACTTT
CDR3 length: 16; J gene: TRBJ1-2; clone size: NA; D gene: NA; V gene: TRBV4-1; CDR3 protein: CASSLLGGSGNYGYTF; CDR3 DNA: TGCGCCAGCAGCCTTCTGGGGGGGTCGGGTAACTATGGCTACACCTTC
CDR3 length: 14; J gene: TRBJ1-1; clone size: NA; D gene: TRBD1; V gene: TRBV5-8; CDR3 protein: CASRKQGLNTEAFF; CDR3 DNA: TGTGCCAGCAGGAAACAGGGGCTGAACACTGAAGCTTTCTTT
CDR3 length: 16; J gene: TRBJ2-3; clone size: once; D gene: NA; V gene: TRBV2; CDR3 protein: CASSPDRTGTTDTQYF; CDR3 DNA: TGTGCCAGCAGTCCTGATCGGACTGGAACCACAGATACGCAGTATTTT
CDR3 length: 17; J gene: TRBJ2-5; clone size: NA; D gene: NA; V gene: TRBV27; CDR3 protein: CASSQFALQGTFETQYF; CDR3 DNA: TGTGCCAGCAGTCAATTCGCCCTCCAGGGGACCTTTGAGACCCAGTACTTC
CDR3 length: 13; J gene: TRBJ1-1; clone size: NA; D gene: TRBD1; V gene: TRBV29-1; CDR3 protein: CSVAGQQNTEAFF; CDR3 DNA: TGCAGCGTTGCGGGACAGCAGAACACTGAAGCTTTCTTT
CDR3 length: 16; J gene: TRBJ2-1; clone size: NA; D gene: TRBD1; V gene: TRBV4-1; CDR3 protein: CASSQGPGQTYNEQFF; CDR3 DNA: TGCGCCAGCAGCCAGGGACCGGGACAGACCTACAATGAGCAGTTCTTC
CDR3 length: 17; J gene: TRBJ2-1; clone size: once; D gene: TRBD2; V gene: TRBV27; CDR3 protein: CASSPPPGTSGSYEQFF; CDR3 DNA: TGTGCCAGCAGTCCGCCCCCCGGGACTAGCGGGAGCTATGAGCAGTTCTTC
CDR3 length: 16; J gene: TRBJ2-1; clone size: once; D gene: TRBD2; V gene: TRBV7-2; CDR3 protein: CASNGLAGFRRNEQFF; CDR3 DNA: TGTGCCAGCAACGGACTAGCGGGCTTTCGACGCAATGAGCAGTTCTTC
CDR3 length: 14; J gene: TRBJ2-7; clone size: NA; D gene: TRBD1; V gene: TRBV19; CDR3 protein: CATSRQGTYYEQYF; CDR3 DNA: TGTGCCACCTCTCGACAGGGAACCTACTACGAGCAGTACTTC
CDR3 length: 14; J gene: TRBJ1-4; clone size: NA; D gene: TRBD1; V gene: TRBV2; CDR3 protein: CASSVGQRNEKLFF; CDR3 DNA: TGTGCCAGCAGTGTGGGACAGCGGAATGAAAAACTGTTTTTT
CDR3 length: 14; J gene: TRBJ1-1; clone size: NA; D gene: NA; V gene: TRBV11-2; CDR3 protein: CASSLGGRNTEAFF; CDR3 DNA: TGTGCCAGCAGCTTAGGAGGTCGAAACACTGAAGCTTTCTTT
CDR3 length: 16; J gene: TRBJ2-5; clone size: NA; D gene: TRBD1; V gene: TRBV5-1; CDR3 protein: CASSWGDRGLAETQYF; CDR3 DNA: TGCGCCAGCAGCTGGGGGGACAGGGGGCTTGCAGAGACCCAGTACTTC
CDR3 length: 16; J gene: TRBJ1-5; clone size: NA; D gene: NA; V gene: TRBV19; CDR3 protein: CASSIGQGSGNQPQHF; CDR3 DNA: TGTGCCAGTAGTATCGGCCAGGGTAGTGGCAATCAGCCCCAGCATTTT